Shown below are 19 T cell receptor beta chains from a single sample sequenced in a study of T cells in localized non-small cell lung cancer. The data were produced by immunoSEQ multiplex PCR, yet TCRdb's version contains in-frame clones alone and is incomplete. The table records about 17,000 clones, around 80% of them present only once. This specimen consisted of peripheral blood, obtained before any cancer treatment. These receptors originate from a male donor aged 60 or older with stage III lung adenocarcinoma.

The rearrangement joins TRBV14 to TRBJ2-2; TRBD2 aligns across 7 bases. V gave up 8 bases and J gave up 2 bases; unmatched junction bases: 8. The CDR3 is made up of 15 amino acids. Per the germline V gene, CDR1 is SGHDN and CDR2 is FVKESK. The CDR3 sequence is CASRRGGINTGELFF. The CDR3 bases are TGTGCCAGCCGACGCGGGGGAATCAACACCGGGGAGCTGTTTTTT.

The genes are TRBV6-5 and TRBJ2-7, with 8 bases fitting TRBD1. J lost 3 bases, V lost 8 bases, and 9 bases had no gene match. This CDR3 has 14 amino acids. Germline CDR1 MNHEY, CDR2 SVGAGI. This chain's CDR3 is CASYRAGGNYEQYF. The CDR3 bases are TGTGCCAGCTATAGGGCAGGGGGCAACTACGAGCAGTACTTC.

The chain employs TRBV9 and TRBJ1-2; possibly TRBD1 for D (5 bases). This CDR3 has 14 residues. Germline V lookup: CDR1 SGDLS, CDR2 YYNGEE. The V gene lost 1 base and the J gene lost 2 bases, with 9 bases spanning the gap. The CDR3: CASSVNTGNYGYTF. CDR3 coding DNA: TGTGCCAGCAGCGTAAATACAGGCAACTATGGCTACACCTTC.

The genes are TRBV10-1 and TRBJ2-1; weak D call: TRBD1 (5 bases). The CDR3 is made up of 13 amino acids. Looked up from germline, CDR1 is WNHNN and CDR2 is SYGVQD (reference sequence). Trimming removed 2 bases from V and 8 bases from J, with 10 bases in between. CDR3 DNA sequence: TGCGCCAGCAGTGAGAGCAGGGCCCATGAGCAGTTCTTC. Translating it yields CASSESRAHEQFF.

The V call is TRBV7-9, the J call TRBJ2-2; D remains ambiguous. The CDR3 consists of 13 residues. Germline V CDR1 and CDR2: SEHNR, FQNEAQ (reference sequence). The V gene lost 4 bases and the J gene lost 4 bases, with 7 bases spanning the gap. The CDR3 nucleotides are TGTGCCAGCAGCTCGACTTCCACCGGGGAGCTGTTTTTT. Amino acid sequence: CASSSTSTGELFF. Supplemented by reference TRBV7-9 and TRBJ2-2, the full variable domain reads DTGVSQNPRHKITKRGQNVTFRCDPISEHNRLYWYRQTLGQGPEFLTYFQNEAQLEKSRLLSDRFSAERPKGSFSTLEIQRTEQGDSAMYLCASSSTSTGELFFGEGSRLTVL.

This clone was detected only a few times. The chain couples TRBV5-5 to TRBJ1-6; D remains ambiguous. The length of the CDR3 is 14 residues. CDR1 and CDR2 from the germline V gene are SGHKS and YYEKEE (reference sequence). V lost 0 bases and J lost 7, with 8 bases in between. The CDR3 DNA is TGTGCCAGCAGCTTGGGGCCAGGCAATTCACCCCTCCACTTT. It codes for CASSLGPGNSPLHF.

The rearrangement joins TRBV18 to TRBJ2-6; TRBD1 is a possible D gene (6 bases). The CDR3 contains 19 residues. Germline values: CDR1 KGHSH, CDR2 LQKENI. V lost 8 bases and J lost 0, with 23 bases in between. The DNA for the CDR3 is TGTGCCAGCGGGCAACGGGTCAGGGGATCGAGCTCTGGGGCCAACGTCCTGACTTTC. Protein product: CASGQRVRGSSSGANVLTF.

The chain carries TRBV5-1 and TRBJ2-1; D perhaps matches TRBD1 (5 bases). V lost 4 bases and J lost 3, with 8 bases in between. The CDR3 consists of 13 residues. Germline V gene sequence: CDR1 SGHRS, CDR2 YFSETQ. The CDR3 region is CASSADSYNEQFF. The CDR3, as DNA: TGCGCCAGCAGCGCTGACAGCTACAATGAGCAGTTCTTC. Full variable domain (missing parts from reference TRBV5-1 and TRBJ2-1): KAGVTQTPRYLIKTRGQQVTLSCSPISGHRSVSWYQQTPGQGLQFLFEYFSETQRNKGNFPGRFSGRQFSNSRSEMNVSTLELGDSALYLCASSADSYNEQFFGPGTRLTVL.

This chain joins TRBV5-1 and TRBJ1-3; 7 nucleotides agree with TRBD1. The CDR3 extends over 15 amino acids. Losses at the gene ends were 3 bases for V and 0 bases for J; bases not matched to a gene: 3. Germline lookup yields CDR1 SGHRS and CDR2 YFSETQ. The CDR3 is CASSSTGDSGNTIYF. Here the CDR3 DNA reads TGCGCCAGCAGCTCCACAGGGGACTCTGGAAACACCATATATTTT.

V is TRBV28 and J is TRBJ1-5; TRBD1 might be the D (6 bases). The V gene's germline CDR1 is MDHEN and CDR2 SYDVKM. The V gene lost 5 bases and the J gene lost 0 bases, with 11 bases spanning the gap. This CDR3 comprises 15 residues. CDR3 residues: CASSPGHNSNQPQHF. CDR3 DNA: TGTGCCAGCAGTCCGGGACATAATAGCAATCAGCCCCAGCATTTT.

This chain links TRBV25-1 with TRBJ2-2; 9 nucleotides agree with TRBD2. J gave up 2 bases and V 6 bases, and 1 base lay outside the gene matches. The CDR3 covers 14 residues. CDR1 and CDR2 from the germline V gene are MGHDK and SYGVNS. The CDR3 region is CASRRGGNTGELFF. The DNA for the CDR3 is TGTGCCAGCAGGCGGGGGGGAAACACCGGGGAGCTGTTTTTT.

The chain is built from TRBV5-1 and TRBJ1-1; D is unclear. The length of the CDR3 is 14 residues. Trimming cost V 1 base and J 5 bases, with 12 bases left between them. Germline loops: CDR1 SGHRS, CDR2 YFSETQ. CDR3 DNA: TGCGCCAGCAGCTTGCAGACGGTAGGAACTGAAGCTTTCTTT. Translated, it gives CASSLQTVGTEAFF.

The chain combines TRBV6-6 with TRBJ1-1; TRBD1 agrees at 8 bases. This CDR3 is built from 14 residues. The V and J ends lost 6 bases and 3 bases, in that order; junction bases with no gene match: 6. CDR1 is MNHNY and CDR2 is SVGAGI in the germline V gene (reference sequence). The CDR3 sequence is CASRGQGGDTEAFF. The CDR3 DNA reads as TGTGCCAGCAGAGGACAGGGCGGGGACACTGAAGCTTTCTTT.

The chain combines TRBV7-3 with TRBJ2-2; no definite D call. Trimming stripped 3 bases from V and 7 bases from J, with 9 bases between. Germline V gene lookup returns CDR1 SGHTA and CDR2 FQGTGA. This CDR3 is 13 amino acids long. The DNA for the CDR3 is TGTGCCAGCAGCTTCGATCACGGCGGGGAGCTGTTTTTT. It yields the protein CASSFDHGGELFF.

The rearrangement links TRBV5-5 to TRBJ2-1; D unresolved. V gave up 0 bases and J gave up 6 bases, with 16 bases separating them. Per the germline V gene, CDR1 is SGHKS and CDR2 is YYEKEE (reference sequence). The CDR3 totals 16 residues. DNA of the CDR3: TGTGCCAGCAGCTTGGGCGGCTCTTTATATGGCAATGAGCAGTTCTTC. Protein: CASSLGGSLYGNEQFF.

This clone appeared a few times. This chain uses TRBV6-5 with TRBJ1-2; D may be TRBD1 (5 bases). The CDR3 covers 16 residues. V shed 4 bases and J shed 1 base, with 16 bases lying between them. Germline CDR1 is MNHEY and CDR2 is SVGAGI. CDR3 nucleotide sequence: TGTGCCAGCAGTTCTCCGACAGCTTCTATTAACTATGGCTACACCTTC. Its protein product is CASSSPTASINYGYTF.

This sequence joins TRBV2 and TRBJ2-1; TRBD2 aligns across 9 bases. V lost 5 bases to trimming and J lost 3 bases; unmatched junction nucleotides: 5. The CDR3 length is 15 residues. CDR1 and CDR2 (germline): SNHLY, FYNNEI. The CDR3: CASSQSTSGYNEQFF. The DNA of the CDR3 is TGTGCCAGCAGTCAATCGACTAGCGGCTACAATGAGCAGTTCTTC. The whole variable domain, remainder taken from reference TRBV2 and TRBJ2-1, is EPEVTQTPSHQVTQMGQEVILRCVPISNHLYFYWYRQILGQKVEFLVSFYNNEISEKSEIFDDQFSVERPDGSNFTLKIRSTKLEDSAMYFCASSQSTSGYNEQFFGPGTRLTVL.

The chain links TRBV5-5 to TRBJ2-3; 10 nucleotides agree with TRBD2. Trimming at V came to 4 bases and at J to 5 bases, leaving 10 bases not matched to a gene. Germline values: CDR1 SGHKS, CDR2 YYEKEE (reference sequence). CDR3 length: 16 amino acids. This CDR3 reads CASSPGTSVRGDTQYF. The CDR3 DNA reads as TGTGCCAGCAGCCCGGGGACTAGCGTGAGGGGAGATACGCAGTATTTT.

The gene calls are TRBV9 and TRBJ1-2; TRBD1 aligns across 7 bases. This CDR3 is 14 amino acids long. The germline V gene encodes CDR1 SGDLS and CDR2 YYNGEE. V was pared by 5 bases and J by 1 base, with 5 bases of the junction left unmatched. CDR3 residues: CASRSQGINYGYTF. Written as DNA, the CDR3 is TGTGCCAGCAGATCACAGGGGATTAACTATGGCTACACCTTC.